A selection of T cell receptor beta chains follows, all from one sample in a study of long-term antiretroviral therapy in people with HIV. Clones were read by immunoSEQ multiplex PCR, and TCRdb kept only the in-frame ones, dropping some. Here the sample spans under 20,000 clones, over 70% being singletons. Sequenced here: unsorted PBMCs, sampled approximately 14 months before starting antiretroviral therapy. The receptors shown here come from a young man with HIV. CDR3s include the opening cysteine and the closing phenylalanine or tryptophan. Each record gives: V gene, J gene, D gene, clone size, CDR3 protein, CDR3 DNA. A D gene is named only where the DNA matches it firmly. Some rows mark clone size as missing; the rest say once, few, many or name a class of expanded clone.

TRBV5-6	TRBJ1-2	.	few	CASSPLGGAYGYTF	TGTGCCAGCAGCCCCCTGGGGGGGGCCTATGGCTACACCTTC
TRBV7-9	TRBJ1-1	.	.	CASSLLPPGSMNTEAFF	TGTGCCAGCAGCTTATTGCCCCCCGGGAGCATGAACACTGAAGCTTTCTTT
TRBV28	TRBJ1-3	.	.	CASTAGMAGNTIYF	TGTGCCAGCACGGCGGGGATGGCGGGAAACACCATATATTTT
TRBV5-6	TRBJ2-5	.	.	CASSVQETQYF	TGTGCCAGCAGCGTCCAAGAGACCCAGTACTTC
TRBV27	TRBJ1-3	.	.	CASSLSIGNTIYF	TGTGCCAGCAGTTTATCGATTGGAAACACCATATATTTT
TRBV11-2	TRBJ2-1	.	.	CASSSRSISPLLYNEQFF	TGTGCCAGCAGTTCTCGATCAATTTCCCCCTTACTTTACAATGAGCAGTTCTTC
TRBV6-1	TRBJ2-7	.	.	CASSVWGLSQEQYF	TGTGCCAGCAGTGTCTGGGGCTTGTCGCAAGAGCAGTACTTC
TRBV30	TRBJ1-4	.	.	CACPPRTATNEKLFF	TGTGCCTGCCCTCCCCGGACAGCAACTAATGAAAAACTGTTTTTT
TRBV7-2	TRBJ2-7	TRBD1	.	CASNNRGDEQYF	TGTGCCAGCAACAACAGGGGGGACGAGCAGTACTTC
TRBV20-1	TRBJ2-7	TRBD1	.	CSAESGGEQYF	TGCAGTGCCGAATCAGGGGGAGAGCAGTACTTC
TRBV5-4	TRBJ1-1	TRBD1	.	CASSRQGGTEAFF	TGTGCCAGCAGCCGACAGGGAGGGACTGAAGCTTTCTTT
TRBV7-9	TRBJ2-7	.	.	CASSQSGYEQYF	TGTGCCAGCAGCCAATCAGGGTACGAGCAGTACTTC
TRBV27	TRBJ2-2	TRBD2	.	CASSLLAGGPNTGELFF	TGTGCCAGCAGCCTACTAGCGGGGGGACCGAACACCGGGGAGCTGTTTTTT
TRBV18	TRBJ2-7	.	.	CASSPGQTSSYEQYF	TGTGCCAGCTCACCGGGACAGACTAGCTCCTACGAGCAGTACTTC
TRBV7-2	TRBJ2-7	.	.	CASSLLDVGMNYEQYF	TGTGCCAGCAGCTTGTTAGATGTCGGGATGAACTACGAGCAGTACTTC
TRBV25-1	TRBJ1-6	.	.	CASRDTGLDSPLHF	TGTGCCAGCCGCGATACGGGGTTGGATTCACCCCTCCACTTT
TRBV6-1	TRBJ2-7	.	.	CASSEVRTGGWVVQYF	TGTGCCAGCAGTGAAGTGCGGACCGGGGGATGGGTGGTGCAGTACTTC
TRBV6-1	TRBJ2-5	TRBD2	.	CASSDVGSGVQETQYF	TGTGCCAGCAGTGACGTTGGCAGCGGGGTTCAAGAGACCCAGTACTTC
TRBV28	TRBJ2-2	TRBD1	.	CASSFGGQGNTGELFF	TGTGCCAGCAGTTTCGGGGGACAGGGGAACACCGGGGAGCTGTTTTTT
TRBV6-1	TRBJ2-1	TRBD2	.	CASSEAGLAGGSYNEQFF	TGTGCCAGCAGTGAAGCGGGACTAGCGGGAGGTTCCTACAATGAGCAGTTCTTC
TRBV11-2	TRBJ1-1	.	.	CASSLGVFGTEAFF	TGTGCCAGCAGCTTGGGCGTTTTTGGCACTGAAGCTTTCTTT
TRBV27	TRBJ2-7	.	.	CASSQPSASLYEQYF	TGTGCCAGCAGCCAACCGAGTGCCTCCCTCTACGAGCAGTACTTC
TRBV11-2	TRBJ2-2	.	.	CASSTQRNTGELFF	TGTGCCAGCAGCACACAGCGGAACACCGGGGAGCTGTTTTTT
TRBV7-2	TRBJ1-2	.	.	CASSLKGGRGYTF	TGTGCCAGCAGCTTAAAAGGGGGGCGTGGCTACACCTTC